The 27 T cell receptor beta chains presented below share a single source sample, sequenced in a study of blood T cell repertoires in COVID-19. Libraries were prepared by immunoSEQ multiplex PCR; TCRdb keeps only in-frame clonotypes and omits some of them. The repertoire includes 150,000 or so clones, 92% of them detected once, and about 4.6% sits in the top ten. Material: peripheral blood. These receptors were obtained from a man aged 25 to 40 with COVID-19, enrolled during active disease.

The V and J genes are TRBV6-5 and TRBJ2-5; 11 bases fit TRBD1. In germline, CDR1 is MNHEY, CDR2 SVGAGI. With V trimmed by 6 bases and J by 2 bases, 2 bases remained unmatched. This CDR3 is 14 amino acids long. CDR3 sequence: CASRGDRGQETQYF. Here the CDR3 DNA reads TGTGCCAGCAGGGGGGACAGGGGGCAAGAGACCCAGTACTTC.

This rearrangement joins TRBV9 to TRBJ1-2; 10 bases fit TRBD1. This CDR3 comprises 15 residues. Germline loops: CDR1 SGDLS, CDR2 YYNGEE. V lost 0 bases to trimming and J lost 4 bases; unmatched junction nucleotides: 3. CDR3 residues: CASSVVGQGTYGYTF. The CDR3 DNA sequence: TGTGCCAGCAGCGTAGTGGGACAGGGGACCTATGGCTACACCTTC.

V usage is TRBV10-3 and J usage is TRBJ1-1; possibly TRBD1 for D (5 bases). There are 18 residues in the CDR3. The V gene lost 0 bases and the J gene lost 1 base, with 18 bases spanning the gap. Germline CDR1 and CDR2: ENHRY and SYGVKD. The CDR3 loop reads CAISESGGTYLGNTEAFF. The CDR3 DNA reads as TGTGCCATCAGTGAGTCGGGAGGGACGTATCTAGGGAACACTGAAGCTTTCTTT.

The genes are TRBV5-5 and TRBJ2-1, with 9 bases aligning to TRBD2. Trimming took 0 bases from V and 4 from J; bases not matched to a gene: 2. The CDR3 runs 15 residues. Germline V CDR1 and CDR2: SGHKS, YYEKEE (reference sequence). The CDR3, as DNA: TGTGCCAGCAGCTTGGCTAGCGGGGCTTACAATGAGCAGTTCTTC. Translation: CASSLASGAYNEQFF.

The chain joins TRBV27 to TRBJ2-1; TRBD1 matches 7 bases. The CDR3 has 20 residues. Germline values: CDR1 MNHEY, CDR2 SMNVEV (reference sequence). Unmatched junction bases numbered 20, after V lost 6 bases and J lost 0 bases. The CDR3 region has the DNA TGTGCCAGCAGCTCCGCCCATTCCCGGGACAGCCGTGACTCCTACAATGAGCAGTTCTTC. The encoded protein is CASSSAHSRDSRDSYNEQFF.

The chain has TRBV19 and TRBJ2-2, with D unclear. CDR1 is LNHDA, CDR2 SQIVND, per germline (reference sequence). The CDR3 covers 14 residues. V lost 3 bases to trimming and J lost 5 bases, with 10 bases between them. The CDR3 spells CASSIRLVTGELFF. In DNA, the CDR3 is TGTGCCAGTAGTATTCGGTTAGTTACCGGGGAGCTGTTTTTT.

The chain joins TRBV2 to TRBJ1-2; 7 nucleotides line up with TRBD1. This CDR3 is 13 amino acids long. The V and J ends lost 1 base and 6 bases, in that order; junction bases with no gene match: 2. Germline V gene lookup returns CDR1 SNHLY and CDR2 FYNNEI. CDR3 sequence reads: CASSEEGANGYTF. The CDR3, as DNA: TGTGCCAGCAGTGAAGAGGGGGCGAATGGCTACACCTTC.

This sequence joins TRBV6-2 or TRBV6-3 and TRBJ1-5; TRBD1 is a possible D gene (5 bases). V was clipped by 0 bases and J by 11 bases, with 14 bases between them. The CDR3 totals 14 residues. From germline, CDR1 is MNHEY and CDR2 SVGEGT. The CDR3 nucleotides are TGTGCCAGCAGTTACTCGGCCTTCCTAGGGGCCCAGCATTTT. Translating it yields CASSYSAFLGAQHF.

V and J are TRBV7-2 and TRBJ1-5; perhaps TRBD1 as D (6 bases). This CDR3 has 16 residues. Trimming took 0 bases from V and 2 from J, leaving 11 bases between them. The germline V gene has CDR1 SGHTA and CDR2 FQGNSA. The CDR3 is CASSLARGAGNQPQHF. In DNA, the CDR3 is TGTGCCAGCAGCTTAGCGCGGGGGGCTGGCAATCAGCCCCAGCATTTT.

The chain employs TRBV4-3 and TRBJ1-1; 8 nucleotides match TRBD1. Looked up from germline, CDR1 is LGHNA and CDR2 is YSLEER. Losses at the gene ends were 0 bases for V and 3 bases for J; bases not matched to a gene: 0. The CDR3 is 14 residues long. The DNA for the CDR3 is TGCGCCAGCAGCCAAGAACAGGGGGACACTGAAGCTTTCTTT. The encoded protein is CASSQEQGDTEAFF.

The chain has TRBV7-9 and TRBJ1-6; no definite D call. V was cut by 5 bases and J by 10 bases, with 15 bases left in between. CDR3 length: 14 residues. Germline lookup yields CDR1 SEHNR and CDR2 FQNEAQ (reference sequence). CDR3 DNA: TGTGCCAGCAGCGAGCCCCTCCGAGGATCACCCCTCCACTTT. It is translated as CASSEPLRGSPLHF.

This clone appeared once. DNA for the CDR3: TGTGCCAGCAGCATCGGGACTAGCGGGCGCACAGATACGCAGTATTTT. Translation: CASSIGTSGRTDTQYF. The chain carries TRBV7-7 and TRBJ2-3, with 12 bases that match TRBD2. Trimming cost V 5 bases and J 1 base; bases outside gene matches: 4. CDR3 length equals 16 residues. Looked up from germline, CDR1 is SSHAT and CDR2 is FNYEAQ (reference sequence).

J is TRBJ2-7 and V is TRBV10-2, with D tentatively TRBD2 (6 bases). Per germline, CDR1 WSHSY and CDR2 SAAADI. The CDR3 contains 14 residues. Trimming left V 10 bases short and J 2 bases short, with 18 bases between. The DNA of the CDR3 is TGCGCCACTACGGGCGGGGTTGACGCCTACGAGCAGTACTTC. As protein: CATTGGVDAYEQYF.

This chain connects TRBV25-1 to TRBJ2-1; possibly TRBD2 for D (6 bases). The CDR3 loop spans 14 amino acids. V was shortened by 3 bases and J by 5 bases, with 11 bases between the two germline ends. The V gene's germline CDR1 is MGHDK and CDR2 SYGVNS. CDR3 nucleotide sequence: TGTGCCAGCAGTGAGGGGGGTCCTGACAATGAGCAGTTCTTC. Its translation is CASSEGGPDNEQFF.

This sequence joins TRBV2 and TRBJ2-5; 10 nucleotides agree with TRBD1. CDR1 is SNHLY and CDR2 is FYNNEI in the germline V gene. The CDR3 sequence is 14 residues long. V was clipped by 6 bases and J by 2 bases; unmatched bases: 3. Written as DNA, the CDR3 is TGTGCCAGCAGCAGGGACAGGGGTCAAGAGACCCAGTACTTC. This sequence encodes CASSRDRGQETQYF.

The rearrangement uses TRBV5-1 and TRBJ2-7; D is possibly TRBD1 (5 bases). Trimming pared 4 bases from V and 0 bases from J, leaving 11 bases between. There are 14 residues in the CDR3. Germline values: CDR1 SGHRS, CDR2 YFSETQ. The CDR3, as DNA: TGCGCCAGCAGCCAGGAACAGGCCTCCTACGAGCAGTACTTC. It encodes CASSQEQASYEQYF.

The J gene is TRBJ2-3, the V gene TRBV28; TRBD2 matches 8 bases. The germline V gene has CDR1 MDHEN and CDR2 SYDVKM. V shed 6 bases, J shed 8 bases, and the junction held 13 bases outside the gene matches. CDR3 size: 15 residues. The CDR3 nucleotides read TGTGCCAGCAGCCCCGGGACTAGGGGTGCAGGTACGCAGTATTTT. This sequence encodes CASSPGTRGAGTQYF.

This clone was recorded once. The chain has TRBV12-5 and TRBJ2-2; perhaps TRBD1 as D (6 bases). Germline values: CDR1 LGHNT, CDR2 FRNRAP. Trimming left V 2 bases short and J 3 bases short, with 10 bases between. The length of the CDR3 is 15 residues. Here the CDR3 reads CASGLLYRDTGELFF. In DNA, the CDR3 is TGTGCTAGTGGTTTGCTTTACAGGGACACCGGGGAGCTGTTTTTT.

This chain connects TRBV7-2 to TRBJ1-6; 8 bases map to TRBD1. The J segment lost 6 bases and the V segment lost 7 bases, leaving 5 bases of the junction unmatched. The CDR3 totals 14 residues. CDR1 and CDR2 (germline): SGHTA, FQGNSA. CDR3 nucleotides: TGTGCCAGCATATCAGGGGGCAGTAATTCACCCCTCCACTTT. Residues: CASISGGSNSPLHF.

The DNA of the CDR3 is TGCGCCAGCAGAGGGGGAGCCCAATACAATGAGCAGTTCTTC. It yields the protein CASRGGAQYNEQFF. The rearrangement links TRBV5-1 to TRBJ2-1; tentative D call: TRBD1 (6 bases). The ends were cut back, 5 bases at V and 4 bases at J, with 13 bases in the middle. CDR3 size: 14 residues. Per germline, CDR1 SGHRS and CDR2 YFSETQ.

The V call is TRBV28, the J call TRBJ1-6; no clear D. The CDR3 has 14 amino acids. Germline V gives CDR1 MDHEN, CDR2 SYDVKM. Trimming stripped 5 bases from V and 7 bases from J, with 12 bases between. CDR3 coding DNA: TGTGCCAGCAGTCCTCCCCCCCTCAATTCACCCCTCCACTTT. This encodes CASSPPPLNSPLHF.

The rearrangement uses TRBV5-6 and TRBJ1-4; D might be TRBD1 (5 bases). Germline loops: CDR1 SGHDT, CDR2 YYEEEE. The CDR3 sequence is 13 residues long. V lost 7 bases and J lost 8, with 15 bases in between. The CDR3 reads CASSGTWREKLFF. The CDR3 nucleotides read TGTGCCAGCTCCGGGACTTGGAGGGAAAAACTGTTTTTT.

The chain carries TRBV5-1 and TRBJ1-2; 7 bases align to TRBD1. The V gene end was trimmed by 2 bases and the J gene end by 4 bases; junction bases not matched to a gene: 8. In germline, CDR1 is SGHRS, CDR2 YFSETQ. The CDR3 consists of 15 residues. The DNA for the CDR3 is TGCGCCAGCAGCTTAGATTTCGGGACAGTCTATGGCTACACCTTC. Its translation: CASSLDFGTVYGYTF.

J is TRBJ1-1 and V is TRBV14; D may be TRBD1 (6 bases). CDR1 SGHDN and CDR2 FVKESK come from the germline V gene. Trimming took off 3 bases at V and 4 bases at J, with 9 bases between the two ends. CDR3 length equals 13 residues. The CDR3 here is CASSQGAGTEAFF. The CDR3 DNA follows: TGTGCCAGCAGCCAGGGGGCTGGCACTGAAGCTTTCTTT.

This clone has a single count. The chain employs TRBV4-3 and TRBJ1-6; TRBD1 aligns across 7 bases. The CDR3 covers 16 residues. Germline-derived CDR1 and CDR2 are LGHNA and YSLEER. V dropped 3 bases and J dropped 3; count of bases not matched to a gene: 5. The CDR3 reads CASSQDGQDYNSPLHF. Here the CDR3 DNA reads TGCGCCAGCAGCCAGGACGGACAGGACTATAATTCACCCCTCCACTTT.

The rearrangement joins TRBV5-6 to TRBJ2-1; 11 bases agree with TRBD2. Germline V gives CDR1 SGHDT, CDR2 YYEEEE. The CDR3 is 16 residues long. Unmatched junction bases numbered 6, after V lost 2 bases and J lost 5 bases. The CDR3 reads CASSLGGLAVNNEQFF. The CDR3 nucleotides are TGTGCCAGCAGCTTAGGGGGACTAGCGGTTAACAATGAGCAGTTCTTC.

The rearrangement uses TRBV28 and TRBJ1-4; 8 bases align to TRBD1. J was trimmed by 7 bases and V by 6 bases; bases with no gene match: 7. CDR3 length equals 14 residues. The germline V gene has CDR1 MDHEN and CDR2 SYDVKM. CDR3 sequence reads: CASSMTGVGEKLFF. The CDR3 region has the DNA TGTGCCAGCAGCATGACAGGGGTGGGTGAAAAACTGTTTTTT. Variable domain in full (rest from reference TRBV28 and TRBJ1-4): DVKVTQSSRYLVKRTGEKVFLECVQDMDHENMFWYRQDPGLGLRLIYFSYDVKMKEKGDIPEGYSVSREKKERFSLILESASTNQTSMYLCASSMTGVGEKLFFGSGTQLSVL.